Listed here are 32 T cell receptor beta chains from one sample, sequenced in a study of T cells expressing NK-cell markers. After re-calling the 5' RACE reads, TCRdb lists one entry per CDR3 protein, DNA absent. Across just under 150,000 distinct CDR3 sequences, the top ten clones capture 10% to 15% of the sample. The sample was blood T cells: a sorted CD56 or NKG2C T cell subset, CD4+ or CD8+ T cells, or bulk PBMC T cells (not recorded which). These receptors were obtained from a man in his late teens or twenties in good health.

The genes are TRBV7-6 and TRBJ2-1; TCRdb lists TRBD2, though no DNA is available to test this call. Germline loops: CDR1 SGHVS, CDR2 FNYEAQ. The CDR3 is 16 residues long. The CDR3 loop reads CASSPPTSSSYNEQFF. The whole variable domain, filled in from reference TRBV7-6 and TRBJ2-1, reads GAGVSQSPRYKVTKRGQDVALRCDPISGHVSLYWYRQALGQGPEFLTYFNYEAQQDKSGLPNDRFSAERPEGSISTLTIQRTEQRDSAMYRCASSPPTSSSYNEQFFGPGTRLTVL.

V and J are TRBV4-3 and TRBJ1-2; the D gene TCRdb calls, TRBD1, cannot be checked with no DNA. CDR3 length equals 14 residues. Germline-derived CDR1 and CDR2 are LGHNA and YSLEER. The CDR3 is CASSQDGDPGGYTF.

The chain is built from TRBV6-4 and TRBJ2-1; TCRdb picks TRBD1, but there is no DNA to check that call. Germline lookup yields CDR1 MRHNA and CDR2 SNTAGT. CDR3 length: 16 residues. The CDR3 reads CASSENWGSSYNEQFF.

The CDR3 protein is CASSYGSAEQFF. The chain joins TRBV6-5 to TRBJ2-1. Germline CDR1 MNHEY, CDR2 SVGAGI. The CDR3 loop spans 12 amino acids.

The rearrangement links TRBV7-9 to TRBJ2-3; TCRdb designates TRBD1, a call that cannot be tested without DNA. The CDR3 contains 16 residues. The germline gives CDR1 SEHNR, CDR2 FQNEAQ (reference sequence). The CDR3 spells CASSPGGGRFADTQYF.

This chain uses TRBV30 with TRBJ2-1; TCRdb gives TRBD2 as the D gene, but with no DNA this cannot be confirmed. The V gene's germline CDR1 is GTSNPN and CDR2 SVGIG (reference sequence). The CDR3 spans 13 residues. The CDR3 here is CAWSGTSYNEQFF.

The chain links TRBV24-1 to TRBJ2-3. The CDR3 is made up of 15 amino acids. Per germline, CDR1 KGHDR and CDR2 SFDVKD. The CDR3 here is CATSDPNAITDTQYF.

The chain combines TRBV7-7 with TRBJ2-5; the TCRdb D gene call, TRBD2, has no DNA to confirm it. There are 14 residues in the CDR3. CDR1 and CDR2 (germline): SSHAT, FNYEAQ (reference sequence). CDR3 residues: CASGAGLSQETQYF.

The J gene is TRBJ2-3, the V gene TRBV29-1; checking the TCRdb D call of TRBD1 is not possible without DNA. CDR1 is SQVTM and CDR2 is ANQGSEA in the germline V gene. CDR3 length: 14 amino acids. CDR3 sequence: CSVLGDRGTDTQYF.

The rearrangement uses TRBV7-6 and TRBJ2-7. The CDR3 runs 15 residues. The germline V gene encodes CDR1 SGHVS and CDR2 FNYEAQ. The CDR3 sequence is CASSLQSGVGYEQYF.

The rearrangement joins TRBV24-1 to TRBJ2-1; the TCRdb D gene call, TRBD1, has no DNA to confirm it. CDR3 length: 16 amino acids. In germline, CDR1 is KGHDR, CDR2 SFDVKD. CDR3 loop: CATSAIADSIYNEQFF.

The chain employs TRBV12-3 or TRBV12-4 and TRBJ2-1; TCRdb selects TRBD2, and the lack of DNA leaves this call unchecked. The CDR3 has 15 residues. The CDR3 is CASSLARGIYNEQFF.

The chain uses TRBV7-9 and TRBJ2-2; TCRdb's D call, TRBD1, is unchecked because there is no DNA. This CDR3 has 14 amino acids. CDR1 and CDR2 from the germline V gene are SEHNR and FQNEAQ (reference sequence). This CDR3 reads CASSSGTTAGELFF.

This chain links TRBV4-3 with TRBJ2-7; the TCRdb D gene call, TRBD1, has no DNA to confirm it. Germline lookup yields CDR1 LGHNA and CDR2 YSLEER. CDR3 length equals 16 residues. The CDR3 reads CASSQDLGGAGYEQYF.

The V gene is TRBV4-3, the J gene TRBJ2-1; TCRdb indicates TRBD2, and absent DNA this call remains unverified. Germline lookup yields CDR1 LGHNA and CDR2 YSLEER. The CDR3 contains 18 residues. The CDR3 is CASTQDGPSASSYNEQFF.

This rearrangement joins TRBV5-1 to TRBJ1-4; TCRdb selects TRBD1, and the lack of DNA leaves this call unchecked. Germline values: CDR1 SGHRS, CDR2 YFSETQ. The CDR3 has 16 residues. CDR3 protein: CASSARQTATNEKLFF.

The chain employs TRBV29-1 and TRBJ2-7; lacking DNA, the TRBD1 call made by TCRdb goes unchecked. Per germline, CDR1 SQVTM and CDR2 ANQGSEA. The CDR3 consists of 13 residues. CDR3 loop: CSGATGGNYEQYF.

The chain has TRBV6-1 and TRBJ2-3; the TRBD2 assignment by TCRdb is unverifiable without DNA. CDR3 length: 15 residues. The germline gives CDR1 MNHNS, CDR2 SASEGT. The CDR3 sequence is CASSPLALNGHTQYF.

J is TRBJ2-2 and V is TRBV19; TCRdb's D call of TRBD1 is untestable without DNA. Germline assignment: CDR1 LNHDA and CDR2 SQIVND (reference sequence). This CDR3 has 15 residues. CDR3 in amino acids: CASSIVQGNTGELFF.

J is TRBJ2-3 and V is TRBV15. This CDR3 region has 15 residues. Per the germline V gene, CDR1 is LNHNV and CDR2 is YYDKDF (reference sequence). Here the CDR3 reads CATSRVDGFTDTQYF.

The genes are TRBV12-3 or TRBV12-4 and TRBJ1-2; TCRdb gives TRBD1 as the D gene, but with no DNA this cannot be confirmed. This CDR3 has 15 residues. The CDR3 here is CASSPIDRGDYGYTF.

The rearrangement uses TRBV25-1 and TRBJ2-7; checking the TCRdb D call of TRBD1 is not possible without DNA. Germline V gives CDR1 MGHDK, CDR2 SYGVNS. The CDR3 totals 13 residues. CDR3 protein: CASTTGSSREQYF.

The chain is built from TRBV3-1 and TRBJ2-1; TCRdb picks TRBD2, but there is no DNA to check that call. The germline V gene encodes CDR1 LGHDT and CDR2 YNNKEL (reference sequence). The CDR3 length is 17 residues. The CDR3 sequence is CASSQVIRDSFWNEQFF.

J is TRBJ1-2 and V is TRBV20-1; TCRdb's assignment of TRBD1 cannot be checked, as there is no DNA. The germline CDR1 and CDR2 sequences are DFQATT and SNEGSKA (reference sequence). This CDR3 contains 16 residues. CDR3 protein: CSAPGTGPPLLYGYTF.

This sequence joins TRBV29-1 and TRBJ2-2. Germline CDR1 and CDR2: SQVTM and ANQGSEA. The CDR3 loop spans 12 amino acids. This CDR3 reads CSGVAGTGELFF.

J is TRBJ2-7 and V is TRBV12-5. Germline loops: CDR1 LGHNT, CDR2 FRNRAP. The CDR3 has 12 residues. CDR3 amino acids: CASGLDGYEQYF.

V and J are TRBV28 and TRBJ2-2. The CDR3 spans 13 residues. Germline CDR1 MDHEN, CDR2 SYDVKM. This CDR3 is CASSFQVSGELFF.

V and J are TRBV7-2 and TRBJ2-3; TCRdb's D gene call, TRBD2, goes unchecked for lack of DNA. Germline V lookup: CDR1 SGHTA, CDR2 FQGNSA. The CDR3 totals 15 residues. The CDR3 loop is CASSTIAGGSDTQYF.

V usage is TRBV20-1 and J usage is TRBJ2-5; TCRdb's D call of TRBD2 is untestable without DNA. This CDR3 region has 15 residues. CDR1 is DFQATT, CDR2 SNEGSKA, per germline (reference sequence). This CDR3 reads CSARPSTLAYETQYF.

The CDR3 region is CASSQGLVGGVDEQFF. V usage is TRBV4-3 and J usage is TRBJ2-1; as DNA is missing, the TRBD2 call by TCRdb cannot be tested. The CDR3 length is 16 residues. Germline lookup yields CDR1 LGHNA and CDR2 YSLEER.

CDR3 in amino acids: CASSLGVGESSYNEQFF. J is TRBJ2-1 and V is TRBV7-6. The CDR3 is 17 amino acids. Germline loops: CDR1 SGHVS, CDR2 FNYEAQ. The entire variable domain, with the rest obtained from reference TRBV7-6 and TRBJ2-1, is as follows: GAGVSQSPRYKVTKRGQDVALRCDPISGHVSLYWYRQALGQGPEFLTYFNYEAQQDKSGLPNDRFSAERPEGSISTLTIQRTEQRDSAMYRCASSLGVGESSYNEQFFGPGTRLTVL.

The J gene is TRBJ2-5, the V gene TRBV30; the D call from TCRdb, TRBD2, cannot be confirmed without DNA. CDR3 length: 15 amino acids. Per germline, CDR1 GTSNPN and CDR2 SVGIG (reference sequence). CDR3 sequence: CAWSRTSALQETQYF.